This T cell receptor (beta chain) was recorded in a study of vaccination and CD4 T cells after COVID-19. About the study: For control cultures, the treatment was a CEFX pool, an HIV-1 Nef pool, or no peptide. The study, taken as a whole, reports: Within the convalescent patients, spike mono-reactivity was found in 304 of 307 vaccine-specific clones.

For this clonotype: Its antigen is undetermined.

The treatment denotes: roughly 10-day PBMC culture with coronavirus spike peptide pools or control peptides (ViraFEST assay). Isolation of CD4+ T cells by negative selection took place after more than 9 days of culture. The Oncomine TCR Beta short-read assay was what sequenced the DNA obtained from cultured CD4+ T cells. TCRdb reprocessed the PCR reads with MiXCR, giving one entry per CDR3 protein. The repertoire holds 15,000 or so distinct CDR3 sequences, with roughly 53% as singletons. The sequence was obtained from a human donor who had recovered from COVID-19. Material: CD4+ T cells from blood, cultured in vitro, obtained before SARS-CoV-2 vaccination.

As DNA, the CDR3 is TGTGCCAGCAGTTACTCGACGGGGGTAGGTGATACGCAGTATTTT. Encoded protein: CASSYSTGVGDTQYF. This chain links TRBV6-2 or TRBV6-3 with TRBJ2-3; weak D call: TRBD2 (6 bases). V was pared by 0 bases and J by 6 bases, with 13 bases between. The CDR3 is made up of 15 amino acids. The germline gives CDR1 MNHEY, CDR2 SVGEGT.